This entry describes one T cell receptor beta chain. What it binds is not known. Vbeta (60) and Jbeta (13) primers were used in the PCR. Some clones are missing from TCRdb's copy, which holds only in-frame ones; the method was immunoSEQ multiplex PCR. Found here are around 180,000 clones, just under 80% of them singletons; the top ten hold around 13%. The sample originates from a study of cytomegalovirus exposure and HLA in healthy donors. About the research overall: When 398 donors were genotyped, just over 80% of them were found to fall in the Caucasian-associated ancestry cluster.

Study-wide results and limits: Most TCR sequences were rare, but some public TCRs occurred in many donors. Later on, an analysis showed TCR association rates differing by HLA locus, with DRB1 the most and HLA-C the fewest.

This TCR derives from a woman in her forties or fifties in good health and CMV-seropositive. The sequenced material came from PBMCs.

The chain's CDR3 is CASSADRSKYNEQFF. The CDR3 coding sequence is TGTGCCAGCAGTGCCGACAGATCGAAGTACAATGAGCAGTTCTTC. The rearrangement links TRBV2 to TRBJ2-1, with D possibly matching TRBD1 (5 bases). Trimming removed 4 bases from V and 4 bases from J, with 14 bases in between. The CDR3 is made up of 15 amino acids. Germline V lookup: CDR1 SNHLY, CDR2 FYNNEI.